One and the same sample provided the 14 T cell receptor beta chains below, sequenced in a study of identical twins. TCRdb itself ran the 5' RACE reads through MiXCR, one entry per CDR3 protein. The top ten hold roughly 4% of the sample, which has hundreds of thousands of distinct CDR3 sequences, approximately 21% seen once. These data were likewise used in another study, on T cells expressing NK-cell markers.

Material: PBMCs. Every receptor here comes from a woman under 30 in good health.

This clonotype was observed at least ten times. The chain is built from TRBV24-1 and TRBJ2-1; 8 bases are a match to TRBD2. With V trimmed by 1 base and J by 0 bases, 1 base remained unmatched. This CDR3 spans 16 amino acids. CDR1 is KGHDR and CDR2 is SFDVKD in the germline V gene. The CDR3 loop reads CATSDFGTSSYNEQFF. The CDR3 nucleotides are TGTGCCACCAGTGATTTTGGGACTAGCTCCTACAATGAGCAGTTCTTC.

This clonotype was recorded many times. The chain joins TRBV12-3 or TRBV12-4 to TRBJ2-1; 9 bases are a match to TRBD2. The CDR3 is 14 amino acids. V gave up 2 bases and J gave up 6 bases; unmatched junction bases: 2. The CDR3 DNA sequence: TGTGCCAGCAGTTTACTAGCGGGAACCAATGAGCAGTTCTTC. Protein sequence: CASSLLAGTNEQFF.

This sequence joins TRBV12-3 or TRBV12-4 and TRBJ2-1; 8 bases are a match to TRBD1. The CDR3 sequence is 15 residues long. J lost 7 bases, V lost 6 bases, and 11 bases had no gene match. For the CDR3, the DNA is TGTGCCAGCAGGACCCCCGGACAGGGTAGTAATGAGCAGTTCTTC. As protein: CASRTPGQGSNEQFF.

Ten or more counts support this clonotype. The chain uses TRBV7-9 and TRBJ1-2, with a tentative D call TRBD1 (5 bases). Trimming took 5 bases from V and 3 from J, leaving 13 bases between them. The CDR3 covers 14 residues. Germline V gene sequence: CDR1 SEHNR, CDR2 FQNEAQ (reference sequence). The CDR3 loop is CASSVAGMDYGYTF. As DNA, the CDR3 is TGTGCCAGCAGCGTCGCAGGGATGGACTATGGCTACACCTTC.

This clonotype was counted between two and nine times. This rearrangement joins TRBV29-1 to TRBJ2-3; a possible D gene is TRBD1 (6 bases). This CDR3 contains 16 residues. CDR1 is SQVTM, CDR2 ANQGSEA, per germline. Trimming stripped 5 bases from V and 3 bases from J, with 21 bases between. CDR3 region: CSVSIQGPRMTDTQYF. Here the CDR3 DNA reads TGCAGCGTTTCAATACAGGGCCCCAGGATGACAGATACGCAGTATTTT.

V gene TRBV5-1 combines with J gene TRBJ2-1; D perhaps matches TRBD2 (6 bases). The germline CDR1 and CDR2 sequences are SGHRS and YFSETQ. V lost 4 bases and J lost 7, with 21 bases in between. The CDR3 spans 16 residues. The CDR3 nucleotides read TGCGCCAGCAGCCCCAGTCCGGGAGCTATCCCTAATGAGCAGTTCTTC. It yields the protein CASSPSPGAIPNEQFF. Full variable domain (rest looked up from reference TRBV5-1 and TRBJ2-1): KAGVTQTPRYLIKTRGQQVTLSCSPISGHRSVSWYQQTPGQGLQFLFEYFSETQRNKGNFPGRFSGRQFSNSRSEMNVSTLELGDSALYLCASSPSPGAIPNEQFFGPGTRLTVL.

This clonotype was seen repeatedly, ten times or more. The CDR3 here is CSADRTSGNADEQFF. For the CDR3, the DNA is TGCAGTGCCGATCGGACTAGCGGGAACGCGGATGAGCAGTTCTTC. The chain uses TRBV20-1 and TRBJ2-1; TRBD2 aligns across 12 bases. Germline trimming cut 6 bases from V and 8 bases from J; bases unmatched to any gene: 11. This CDR3 spans 15 amino acids. The germline V gene has CDR1 DFQATT and CDR2 SNEGSKA (reference sequence).

This clonotype appeared a few times. The chain employs TRBV7-9 and TRBJ1-2, with D perhaps TRBD1 (5 bases). The germline V gene encodes CDR1 SEHNR and CDR2 FQNEAQ (reference sequence). V lost 2 bases and J 8 bases, leaving 15 bases between the germline ends. This CDR3 region has 14 residues. In DNA form, the CDR3 reads TGTGCCAGCAGCTTACTTGGAGACAGAACCGGCTACACCTTC. Translated, it gives CASSLLGDRTGYTF.

The chain couples TRBV12-3 or TRBV12-4 to TRBJ1-1; 9 bases align to TRBD1. V lost 10 bases to trimming and J lost 1 base; unmatched junction nucleotides: 4. CDR3 size: 13 residues. CDR3 DNA: TGTGCCACCTCGGACAGGGGGAACACTGAAGCTTTCTTT. Translated: CATSDRGNTEAFF.

This clonotype occurred a few times. The rearrangement joins TRBV25-1 to TRBJ2-5; 7 bases match TRBD1. The J segment lost 1 base and the V segment lost 10 bases, leaving 15 bases of the junction unmatched. Germline loops: CDR1 MGHDK, CDR2 SYGVNS. The CDR3 runs to 16 residues. The CDR3 loop reads CATAGTDRWAQETQYF. As DNA, the CDR3 is TGTGCCACCGCCGGGACGGACAGGTGGGCCCAAGAGACCCAGTACTTC.

This clonotype was detected only a few times. The V and J genes are TRBV5-1 and TRBJ2-3; D not resolved. The V gene lost 2 bases and the J gene lost 2 bases, with 9 bases spanning the gap. CDR1 and CDR2 (germline): SGHRS, YFSETQ. The CDR3 has 14 amino acids. The chain's CDR3 is CASSLEAHTDTQYF. The CDR3, as DNA: TGCGCCAGCAGCTTAGAGGCCCACACAGATACGCAGTATTTT. Full variable domain (rest looked up from reference TRBV5-1 and TRBJ2-3): KAGVTQTPRYLIKTRGQQVTLSCSPISGHRSVSWYQQTPGQGLQFLFEYFSETQRNKGNFPGRFSGRQFSNSRSEMNVSTLELGDSALYLCASSLEAHTDTQYFGPGTRLTVL.

The chain recombines TRBV24-1 with TRBJ2-1; TRBD2 might be the D (6 bases). V lost 4 bases, J lost 6 bases, and 12 bases lay in between. Germline CDR1 reads KGHDR; CDR2 reads SFDVKD. The CDR3 loop spans 14 amino acids. CDR3 nucleotides: TGTGCCACCAGTGAAACAAGGGACTCCAATGAGCAGTTCTTC. Its translation: CATSETRDSNEQFF.

J is TRBJ2-7 and V is TRBV2; TRBD1 or TRBD2 may be the D gene (5 bases each). This CDR3 has 14 residues. Germline-derived CDR1 and CDR2 are SNHLY and FYNNEI. V shed 6 bases and J shed 0 bases, with 12 bases lying between them. CDR3 in DNA: TGTGCCAGCAGAGAAACAGGAGGCTCCTACGAGCAGTACTTC. Amino acids: CASRETGGSYEQYF.

The chain joins TRBV20-1 to TRBJ2-4; D is tentatively TRBD1 or TRBD2 (5 bases each). From germline, CDR1 is DFQATT and CDR2 SNEGSKA (reference sequence). The V end lost 0 bases, the J end lost 0 bases, and 6 bases lay between the germline ends. This CDR3 spans 14 amino acids. CDR3 in amino acids: CSARDGTAKNIQYF. CDR3 DNA: TGCAGTGCTAGAGATGGGACAGCCAAAAACATTCAGTACTTC.